A selection of T cell receptor beta chains follows, all from one sample in a study of radiotherapy plus CTLA-4 blockade in lung cancer. TCRdb's table, derived via immunoSEQ multiplex PCR, lists solely in-frame clones and lacks some. The sample has 35,000 or so clones; approximately 85% are singletons. This specimen consisted of peripheral blood, obtained from a patient treated with radiotherapy plus ipilimumab. The receptors here all came from a human donor with non-small cell lung cancer who had stable disease on radiotherapy plus ipilimumab. The CDR3 runs from the conserved cysteine through the conserved F or W. Fields, in order: CDR3 DNA, CDR3 protein, D gene, J gene, clone size, V gene. A D gene is named only where the DNA matches it firmly. Size tells how often a clone was seen (once, few, many) or the class of an expanded clone, and some rows leave it out.

CDR3 DNA: TGTGCCAGCAGTCGTAGGGGCGAAAGCACAGATACGCAGTATTTT
CDR3 protein: CASSRRGESTDTQYF
D gene: -
J gene: TRBJ2-3
clone size: -
V gene: TRBV9

CDR3 DNA: TGTGCCAGCAGCGCAGCCGGACTAGGGTACAATGAGCAGTTCTTC
CDR3 protein: CASSAAGLGYNEQFF
D gene: TRBD2
J gene: TRBJ2-1
clone size: -
V gene: TRBV9

CDR3 DNA: TGTGCCAGCAGTCGTAACCGGGCCCCGGGGGAAGATACGCAGTATTTT
CDR3 protein: CASSRNRAPGEDTQYF
D gene: -
J gene: TRBJ2-3
clone size: -
V gene: TRBV7-9

CDR3 DNA: TGTGCCAGCAGTTACCGACAGGGATACGAGCAGTACTTC
CDR3 protein: CASSYRQGYEQYF
D gene: TRBD1
J gene: TRBJ2-7
clone size: -
V gene: TRBV6-5

CDR3 DNA: TGTGCCAGCAGTACAGGGGGCGGCACAGATACGCAGTATTTT
CDR3 protein: CASSTGGGTDTQYF
D gene: TRBD1
J gene: TRBJ2-3
clone size: -
V gene: TRBV28

CDR3 DNA: TGCGCCAGCAGCTCTTCCACCTCCCTGGACAGGGTTCACAATGAGCAGTTCTTC
CDR3 protein: CASSSSTSLDRVHNEQFF
D gene: TRBD1
J gene: TRBJ2-1
clone size: -
V gene: TRBV5-1

CDR3 DNA: TGTGCCTGGAAGTCAGGGGAGAATTCACCCCTCCACTTT
CDR3 protein: CAWKSGENSPLHF
D gene: -
J gene: TRBJ1-6
clone size: -
V gene: TRBV30

CDR3 DNA: TGTGCCAGCAGCTTAAGCCCCCCAGGGGCGGACGGTCAGCCCCAGCATTTT
CDR3 protein: CASSLSPPGADGQPQHF
D gene: -
J gene: TRBJ1-5
clone size: -
V gene: TRBV7-2

CDR3 DNA: TGTGCCTGGGCTAGGGAGAACAATCAGCCCCAGCATTTT
CDR3 protein: CAWARENNQPQHF
D gene: -
J gene: TRBJ1-5
clone size: once
V gene: TRBV30

CDR3 DNA: TGTGCCAGCACCCAAGGGGGACCCACGACCCAGCCCCAGCATTTT
CDR3 protein: CASTQGGPTTQPQHF
D gene: -
J gene: TRBJ1-5
clone size: -
V gene: TRBV28

CDR3 DNA: TGTGCCAGCAGAAGCAGGGCGAGAGATGGAAACACCATATATTTT
CDR3 protein: CASRSRARDGNTIYF
D gene: -
J gene: TRBJ1-3
clone size: -
V gene: TRBV27

CDR3 DNA: TGTGCCAGCAGCCCGCCGGACAGGGGAGAGGGCTACACCTTC
CDR3 protein: CASSPPDRGEGYTF
D gene: TRBD1
J gene: TRBJ1-2
clone size: once
V gene: TRBV7-9

CDR3 DNA: TGTGCCAGTAGTGCAACAGGGAGGGATAACTACGAGCAGTACTTC
CDR3 protein: CASSATGRDNYEQYF
D gene: -
J gene: TRBJ2-7
clone size: -
V gene: TRBV19

CDR3 DNA: TGCGCCAGCAGCCAATCCGGGACAGCCTTGAACACCGGGGAGCTGTTTTTT
CDR3 protein: CASSQSGTALNTGELFF
D gene: TRBD1
J gene: TRBJ2-2
clone size: once
V gene: TRBV5-1

CDR3 DNA: TGTGCCTGGAGCCTCACAGGGCGCGACACTGAAGCTTTCTTT
CDR3 protein: CAWSLTGRDTEAFF
D gene: -
J gene: TRBJ1-1
clone size: -
V gene: TRBV30

CDR3 DNA: TGTGCCAGCAGTGAGCCAGGAGGATTTGGCAATCAGCCCCAGCATTTT
CDR3 protein: CASSEPGGFGNQPQHF
D gene: -
J gene: TRBJ1-5
clone size: -
V gene: TRBV6-1

CDR3 DNA: TGTGCCAGCAGTTTCCCGGGACAGGGCTCAAATCAGCCCCAGCATTTT
CDR3 protein: CASSFPGQGSNQPQHF
D gene: TRBD1
J gene: TRBJ1-5
clone size: -
V gene: TRBV28

CDR3 DNA: TGCGCCAGCAGCGCTGGACAGGGGGTACCTTATGGCTACACCTTC
CDR3 protein: CASSAGQGVPYGYTF
D gene: TRBD1
J gene: TRBJ1-2
clone size: -
V gene: TRBV5-1

CDR3 DNA: TGTGCCAGCAGTTTATTTGCGGGGGCGTTCTACGAGCAGTACTTC
CDR3 protein: CASSLFAGAFYEQYF
D gene: -
J gene: TRBJ2-7
clone size: few
V gene: TRBV28

CDR3 DNA: TGTGCCAGCAGTTCCCAGGGGGCCGGTCAGCCCCAGCATTTT
CDR3 protein: CASSSQGAGQPQHF
D gene: TRBD1
J gene: TRBJ1-5
clone size: -
V gene: TRBV28

CDR3 DNA: TGTGCCAGCAGTTTTCCAGGGGAGGGCTATGGCTACACCTTC
CDR3 protein: CASSFPGEGYGYTF
D gene: -
J gene: TRBJ1-2
clone size: -
V gene: TRBV28

CDR3 DNA: TGTGCCAGCAGCTTAGCGGGAGAAGATACGCAGTATTTT
CDR3 protein: CASSLAGEDTQYF
D gene: -
J gene: TRBJ2-3
clone size: -
V gene: TRBV7-8

CDR3 DNA: TGTGCCAGCAGTCGCCTAGGAGGGGCCAACGTCCTGACTTTC
CDR3 protein: CASSRLGGANVLTF
D gene: -
J gene: TRBJ2-6
clone size: -
V gene: TRBV7-6

CDR3 DNA: TGCAGCGTTGGCGGGGAGCAGGGAGTGCGAGAGACCCAGTACTTC
CDR3 protein: CSVGGEQGVRETQYF
D gene: -
J gene: TRBJ2-5
clone size: -
V gene: TRBV29-1

CDR3 DNA: TGTGCCAGTAGTACTAGCGGGGTCCAAGAGACCCAGTACTTC
CDR3 protein: CASSTSGVQETQYF
D gene: TRBD2
J gene: TRBJ2-5
clone size: -
V gene: TRBV19

CDR3 DNA: TGCGCCAGCAGCCAGGGGACAGGGAGGAGGACAGATACGCAGTATTTT
CDR3 protein: CASSQGTGRRTDTQYF
D gene: TRBD1
J gene: TRBJ2-3
clone size: -
V gene: TRBV4-3

CDR3 DNA: TGTGCCAGCAGCTCCATAGTAGGAAACACCATATATTTT
CDR3 protein: CASSSIVGNTIYF
D gene: -
J gene: TRBJ1-3
clone size: -
V gene: TRBV7-3

CDR3 DNA: TGCGCCAGCAGCCTATCCGGGACAGGGGGCACCGGGGAGCTGTTTTTT
CDR3 protein: CASSLSGTGGTGELFF
D gene: TRBD1
J gene: TRBJ2-2
clone size: -
V gene: TRBV5-1

CDR3 DNA: TGTGCCAGCAGCCAAGCCACACCGCAACAGGGGTCGGGCTATGGCTACACCTTC
CDR3 protein: CASSQATPQQGSGYGYTF
D gene: TRBD1
J gene: TRBJ1-2
clone size: -
V gene: TRBV4-2

CDR3 DNA: TGTGCCAGGGATACAGGTGCCAACTCTGGAAACACCATATATTTT
CDR3 protein: CARDTGANSGNTIYF
D gene: -
J gene: TRBJ1-3
clone size: -
V gene: TRBV18

CDR3 DNA: TGTGCCAGCAGCCCCCCAGGGGGGATTAATCAGCCCCAGCATTTT
CDR3 protein: CASSPPGGINQPQHF
D gene: TRBD1
J gene: TRBJ1-5
clone size: -
V gene: TRBV28

CDR3 DNA: TGTGCCAGCACCATAGGACTAGCGGGAGGCCTCGAGACCCAGTACTTC
CDR3 protein: CASTIGLAGGLETQYF
D gene: TRBD2
J gene: TRBJ2-5
clone size: -
V gene: TRBV9

CDR3 DNA: TGTGCCAGCAGTACATCGACAGGGTCGACTGAAAAACTGTTTTTT
CDR3 protein: CASSTSTGSTEKLFF
D gene: TRBD1
J gene: TRBJ1-4
clone size: -
V gene: TRBV2

CDR3 DNA: TGTGCCAGCAGCTTGGTTGGGAGGACCACAGATACGCAGTATTTT
CDR3 protein: CASSLVGRTTDTQYF
D gene: -
J gene: TRBJ2-3
clone size: -
V gene: TRBV5-6

CDR3 DNA: TGTGCCACCCAGACAGGTAGCTCCTACGAGCAGTACTTC
CDR3 protein: CATQTGSSYEQYF
D gene: -
J gene: TRBJ2-7
clone size: -
V gene: TRBV19

CDR3 DNA: TGCGCCAGCAGCTTGGTGATGGAGCCCTACGAGCAGTACTTC
CDR3 protein: CASSLVMEPYEQYF
D gene: -
J gene: TRBJ2-7
clone size: -
V gene: TRBV5-1

CDR3 DNA: TGTGCCAGCATGAGGGGACTAGATCCTGTCTACGAGCAGTACTTC
CDR3 protein: CASMRGLDPVYEQYF
D gene: TRBD2
J gene: TRBJ2-7
clone size: -
V gene: TRBV2

CDR3 DNA: TGTGCCAGCGGAGGCGACACTTCCTACGAGCAGTACTTC
CDR3 protein: CASGGDTSYEQYF
D gene: -
J gene: TRBJ2-7
clone size: few
V gene: TRBV5-6

CDR3 DNA: TGTGCCAGCAGTCTGGGGACTAGCGGGAGGTTATACAATGAGCAGTTCTTC
CDR3 protein: CASSLGTSGRLYNEQFF
D gene: TRBD2
J gene: TRBJ2-1
clone size: -
V gene: TRBV27

CDR3 DNA: TGCGCCAGCAGTCAGGACAGTAGCTATGGCTACACCTTC
CDR3 protein: CASSQDSSYGYTF
D gene: -
J gene: TRBJ1-2
clone size: once
V gene: TRBV5-1